These T cell receptor beta chains were read from a single sample in a study of blood T cell repertoires in COVID-19. This table comes from immunoSEQ multiplex PCR, and its TCRdb copy is limited to in-frame clones, with some not included. The sample contains 270,000 or so clones, 75% to 95% of which appear only once. The sample consisted of PBMCs or T cells enriched from blood (not recorded which). These receptors were collected from a man in his forties or fifties who had been exposed to COVID-19. Each CDR3 is given with its conserved first and last residue. D genes are given only for firm matches. Rows may omit the clone size; those that give it use once, few, many or a size class.

CDR3nt: TGTGCCAGCAGTATCGACGGGACAGGGAACTCACCCCTCCACTTT
CDR3aa: CASSIDGTGNSPLHF
len: 15
d_gene: TRBD1
v_gene: TRBV6-6
j_gene: TRBJ1-6
abundance: NA

CDR3nt: TGTGCCAGCAGCTTGGCCACGGCTAGCGTAAGCACAGATACGCAGTATTTT
CDR3aa: CASSLATASVSTDTQYF
len: 17
d_gene: NA
v_gene: TRBV5-4
j_gene: TRBJ2-3
abundance: NA

CDR3nt: TGTGCCAGCAGTCGAGGGACAGGGCTACAGACCCAGTACTTC
CDR3aa: CASSRGTGLQTQYF
len: 14
d_gene: TRBD1
v_gene: TRBV28
j_gene: TRBJ2-5
abundance: NA

CDR3nt: TGTGCCAGCAGCCAATTGAGGAATCAGCCCCAGCATTTT
CDR3aa: CASSQLRNQPQHF
len: 13
d_gene: NA
v_gene: TRBV3-1/TRBV3-2
j_gene: TRBJ1-5
abundance: NA

CDR3nt: TGCGCCAGCAGCCCCCTACGGAACACTGAAGCTTTCTTT
CDR3aa: CASSPLRNTEAFF
len: 13
d_gene: NA
v_gene: TRBV5-1
j_gene: TRBJ1-1
abundance: once

CDR3nt: TGTGCCAGCACAAAAGCAGGGGGCATCTACAATGAGCAGTTCTTC
CDR3aa: CASTKAGGIYNEQFF
len: 15
d_gene: TRBD1
v_gene: TRBV6-5
j_gene: TRBJ2-1
abundance: NA

CDR3nt: TGTGCCTGGATCGAGGGCAGGGGGCGCAAACCCCATAATTCACCCCTCCACTTT
CDR3aa: CAWIEGRGRKPHNSPLHF
len: 18
d_gene: TRBD1
v_gene: TRBV30
j_gene: TRBJ1-6
abundance: NA

CDR3nt: TGTGCCTGGAGTGAAGGAGCGAATCAGCCCCAGCATTTT
CDR3aa: CAWSEGANQPQHF
len: 13
d_gene: NA
v_gene: TRBV30
j_gene: TRBJ1-5
abundance: NA

CDR3nt: TGCGCCAGCAGCCAAGGACAGGGGCTCAGCGGGGAGCTGTTTTTT
CDR3aa: CASSQGQGLSGELFF
len: 15
d_gene: TRBD1
v_gene: TRBV4-1
j_gene: TRBJ2-2
abundance: once

CDR3nt: TGCGCCAGCAGTGGTGAGACTAGCGGGAGGCAGACCCAGTACTTC
CDR3aa: CASSGETSGRQTQYF
len: 15
d_gene: TRBD2
v_gene: TRBV10-1
j_gene: TRBJ2-5
abundance: NA

CDR3nt: TGTGCCAGCGGTTCCAGGGGTAGCAATCAGCCCCAGCATTTT
CDR3aa: CASGSRGSNQPQHF
len: 14
d_gene: NA
v_gene: TRBV13
j_gene: TRBJ1-5
abundance: NA

CDR3nt: TGTGCCAGCAGTTACTCCGGGGGGCAGGGGAATGAGCAGTTCTTC
CDR3aa: CASSYSGGQGNEQFF
len: 15
d_gene: NA
v_gene: TRBV6-5
j_gene: TRBJ2-1
abundance: NA

CDR3nt: TGCGCCAGCAGCTTTGGGGGACAGAACACAGATACGCAGTATTTT
CDR3aa: CASSFGGQNTDTQYF
len: 15
d_gene: TRBD1
v_gene: TRBV5-1
j_gene: TRBJ2-3
abundance: NA

CDR3nt: TGCAGCGTTGCGCAGGGGAACACCGGGGAGCTGTTTTTT
CDR3aa: CSVAQGNTGELFF
len: 13
d_gene: NA
v_gene: TRBV29-1
j_gene: TRBJ2-2
abundance: NA

CDR3nt: TGTGCCAGCAGTCAGGACTATTGGACCATTCAGTACTTC
CDR3aa: CASSQDYWTIQYF
len: 13
d_gene: NA
v_gene: TRBV28
j_gene: TRBJ2-4
abundance: NA

CDR3nt: TGTGCCAGCAGACATACGTCGACAGGGGATGGCTACACCTTC
CDR3aa: CASRHTSTGDGYTF
len: 14
d_gene: TRBD1
v_gene: TRBV7-9
j_gene: TRBJ1-2
abundance: NA

CDR3nt: TGTGCCAGCAGTAAAACGGAGGGCCAAGAGACCCAGTACTTC
CDR3aa: CASSKTEGQETQYF
len: 14
d_gene: NA
v_gene: TRBV2
j_gene: TRBJ2-5
abundance: NA

CDR3nt: TGTGCCAGCTCACCTTTAGCGGCGAACAATGAGCAGTTCTTC
CDR3aa: CASSPLAANNEQFF
len: 14
d_gene: NA
v_gene: TRBV18
j_gene: TRBJ2-1
abundance: NA

CDR3nt: TGTGCCAGCAGTTCGTTGGGTGGGCTCTCGGAGGACTATGGCTACACCTTC
CDR3aa: CASSSLGGLSEDYGYTF
len: 17
d_gene: NA
v_gene: TRBV28
j_gene: TRBJ1-2
abundance: NA

CDR3nt: TGCAGCGTCTACGGACTAGCGGGAGGGAACACCGGGGAGCTGTTTTTT
CDR3aa: CSVYGLAGGNTGELFF
len: 16
d_gene: TRBD2
v_gene: TRBV29-1
j_gene: TRBJ2-2
abundance: NA

CDR3nt: TGTGCCAGCAGTTTATCGATGGGGACTGATTCCTACGAGCAGTACTTC
CDR3aa: CASSLSMGTDSYEQYF
len: 16
d_gene: NA
v_gene: TRBV27
j_gene: TRBJ2-7
abundance: few

CDR3nt: TGTGCCTGGAGTGTTCCGGGAGGGGGCACAGATACGCAGTATTTT
CDR3aa: CAWSVPGGGTDTQYF
len: 15
d_gene: TRBD2
v_gene: TRBV30
j_gene: TRBJ2-3
abundance: NA

CDR3nt: TGTGCCAGCAGCTTAGGGACTAGCGGGTACAATGAGCAGTTCTTC
CDR3aa: CASSLGTSGYNEQFF
len: 15
d_gene: TRBD2
v_gene: TRBV7-6
j_gene: TRBJ2-1
abundance: NA

CDR3nt: TGTGCCAGCAGCGCCGAGGACAGGTCCGCGGGGAGTTCACCCCTCCACTTT
CDR3aa: CASSAEDRSAGSSPLHF
len: 17
d_gene: TRBD1
v_gene: TRBV9
j_gene: TRBJ1-6
abundance: NA

CDR3nt: TGTGCCAGCAGTTACTCGATTACGGCAGGACACTCTGGGGCCAACGTCCTGACTTTC
CDR3aa: CASSYSITAGHSGANVLTF
len: 19
d_gene: NA
v_gene: TRBV6-2/TRBV6-3
j_gene: TRBJ2-6
abundance: NA

CDR3nt: TGTGCCAGCAGCGGGGACTTGCGCCTCTCGTTCGAGCAGTACTTC
CDR3aa: CASSGDLRLSFEQYF
len: 15
d_gene: NA
v_gene: TRBV7-9
j_gene: TRBJ2-7
abundance: NA

CDR3nt: TGCGCCAGCAGCCTGACTAGCGGGAGCTCCTACAATGAGCAGTTCTTC
CDR3aa: CASSLTSGSSYNEQFF
len: 16
d_gene: TRBD2
v_gene: TRBV5-1
j_gene: TRBJ2-1
abundance: NA

CDR3nt: TGTGCCAGCAGTTTCCGAGGACTAGCGGGAAAGAATGAGCAGTTCTTC
CDR3aa: CASSFRGLAGKNEQFF
len: 16
d_gene: TRBD2
v_gene: TRBV27
j_gene: TRBJ2-1
abundance: NA

CDR3nt: TGTGCCAGCAGTATACAGGGGGGGGATGAGCAGTTCTTC
CDR3aa: CASSIQGGDEQFF
len: 13
d_gene: NA
v_gene: TRBV6-4
j_gene: TRBJ2-1
abundance: NA

CDR3nt: TGTGCCAGCAGCGGACAGGGCTACGAGCAGTACTTC
CDR3aa: CASSGQGYEQYF
len: 12
d_gene: TRBD1
v_gene: TRBV5-4
j_gene: TRBJ2-7
abundance: NA

CDR3nt: TGTGCCAGCAGCTTTGGGCAAAATGATTCACCCCTCCACTTT
CDR3aa: CASSFGQNDSPLHF
len: 14
d_gene: NA
v_gene: TRBV7-9
j_gene: TRBJ1-6
abundance: NA

CDR3nt: TGTGCCTGGAGTCCCCTCTCGGGAGGGGACTACGAGCAGTACTTC
CDR3aa: CAWSPLSGGDYEQYF
len: 15
d_gene: TRBD2
v_gene: TRBV30
j_gene: TRBJ2-7
abundance: NA

CDR3nt: TGCAGCGTGCGACTAGCTCCCAATGAGCAGTTCTTC
CDR3aa: CSVRLAPNEQFF
len: 12
d_gene: TRBD2
v_gene: TRBV29-1
j_gene: TRBJ2-1
abundance: NA

CDR3nt: TGTGCCAGCAATACAGGGAACGGGGCTGAAGCTTTCTTT
CDR3aa: CASNTGNGAEAFF
len: 13
d_gene: NA
v_gene: TRBV6-5
j_gene: TRBJ1-1
abundance: NA

CDR3nt: TGTGCCAGCAGCGTAGTGGCGGACCAAGAGACCCAGTACTTC
CDR3aa: CASSVVADQETQYF
len: 14
d_gene: NA
v_gene: TRBV9
j_gene: TRBJ2-5
abundance: NA

CDR3nt: TGTGCCCTCTCCCGGACACCGAACACTGAAGCTTTCTTT
CDR3aa: CALSRTPNTEAFF
len: 13
d_gene: NA
v_gene: TRBV30
j_gene: TRBJ1-1
abundance: NA

CDR3nt: TGTGCCAGCAGCATCCGACCTCGTGGGCTCTTT
CDR3aa: CASSIRPRGLF
len: 11
d_gene: NA
v_gene: TRBV21-1
j_gene: TRBJ1-1
abundance: NA

CDR3nt: TGTGCCTGGAGTGTATGGAACCGGGATAACATTCAGTACTTC
CDR3aa: CAWSVWNRDNIQYF
len: 14
d_gene: NA
v_gene: TRBV30
j_gene: TRBJ2-4
abundance: NA

CDR3nt: TGTGCCAGCAGCTTAGAGGGCGGGAGAGGGTACAATGAGCAGTTCTTC
CDR3aa: CASSLEGGRGYNEQFF
len: 16
d_gene: TRBD2
v_gene: TRBV11-3
j_gene: TRBJ2-1
abundance: NA

CDR3nt: TGTGCCAGCCAACGGGACACCGACTATGGCTACACCTTC
CDR3aa: CASQRDTDYGYTF
len: 13
d_gene: NA
v_gene: TRBV7-9
j_gene: TRBJ1-2
abundance: once

CDR3nt: TGTGCCAGCAGCCCGGGACAGCACAATGAGCAGTTCTTC
CDR3aa: CASSPGQHNEQFF
len: 13
d_gene: TRBD1
v_gene: TRBV6-4
j_gene: TRBJ2-1
abundance: NA

CDR3nt: TGTGCCTGGAGTGTAGGCGGGACGATACGACTGTTTTTT
CDR3aa: CAWSVGGTIRLFF
len: 13
d_gene: NA
v_gene: TRBV30
j_gene: TRBJ1-4
abundance: NA

CDR3nt: TGTGCCTGGAGTGACGAGGCGGATGAGCAGTTCTTC
CDR3aa: CAWSDEADEQFF
len: 12
d_gene: NA
v_gene: TRBV30
j_gene: TRBJ2-1
abundance: NA

CDR3nt: TGTGCCACCAGTGATCCGACAGGGGGCCGTCGGCGGGAGCAGTTCTTC
CDR3aa: CATSDPTGGRRREQFF
len: 16
d_gene: TRBD1
v_gene: TRBV24-1
j_gene: TRBJ2-1
abundance: NA

CDR3nt: TGTGCCAGCAGCTCGAGAGCGGGAGTAACCCCTGCTTACGAGCAGTACTTC
CDR3aa: CASSSRAGVTPAYEQYF
len: 17
d_gene: TRBD2
v_gene: TRBV5-4
j_gene: TRBJ2-7
abundance: NA

CDR3nt: TGCGCCAGCAGCAGCCGAGACAGGGTAACTTTCTACGAGCAGTACTTC
CDR3aa: CASSSRDRVTFYEQYF
len: 16
d_gene: TRBD1
v_gene: TRBV5-1
j_gene: TRBJ2-7
abundance: NA

CDR3nt: TGTGCCAGCAGCGAAAACCCTAGCGGGAGATACACCGGGGAGCTGTTTTTT
CDR3aa: CASSENPSGRYTGELFF
len: 17
d_gene: TRBD2
v_gene: TRBV9
j_gene: TRBJ2-2
abundance: NA

CDR3nt: TGTGCCAGCAGTCGGTCTTGGCAGGGGAACACTGAAGCTTTCTTT
CDR3aa: CASSRSWQGNTEAFF
len: 15
d_gene: NA
v_gene: TRBV6-5
j_gene: TRBJ1-1
abundance: NA

CDR3nt: TGTGCCAGCAGCGCCCTTTTAGATCGCGACAGAAATCCATTTTCTGGAAACACCATATATTTT
CDR3aa: CASSALLDRDRNPFSGNTIYF
len: 21
d_gene: NA
v_gene: TRBV9
j_gene: TRBJ1-3
abundance: once

CDR3nt: TGTGCCAGCAGTTACAGTTCAGGGTCCGGAAACACCATATATTTT
CDR3aa: CASSYSSGSGNTIYF
len: 15
d_gene: NA
v_gene: TRBV6-5
j_gene: TRBJ1-3
abundance: NA

CDR3nt: TGTGCCAGCAGACAGGGTGCTCGCCAGCCCCAGCATTTT
CDR3aa: CASRQGARQPQHF
len: 13
d_gene: NA
v_gene: TRBV28
j_gene: TRBJ1-5
abundance: NA

CDR3nt: TGTGCCAGCAGGACCATGGGACTAGCGGGAAGCACAGATACGCAGTATTTT
CDR3aa: CASRTMGLAGSTDTQYF
len: 17
d_gene: TRBD2
v_gene: TRBV7-9
j_gene: TRBJ2-3
abundance: NA

CDR3nt: TGTGCCAGCAGTTTATGTATAACTAGCGGCTGCACAGATACGCAGTATTTT
CDR3aa: CASSLCITSGCTDTQYF
len: 17
d_gene: TRBD2
v_gene: TRBV28
j_gene: TRBJ2-3
abundance: once

CDR3nt: TGCGCCAGCAGCCAAGATCCCAGGGACTCCTACGAGCAGTACTTC
CDR3aa: CASSQDPRDSYEQYF
len: 15
d_gene: NA
v_gene: TRBV4-1
j_gene: TRBJ2-7
abundance: NA

CDR3nt: TGTGCCAGCAGTTACCAAAGCGGGAGGGCCTATGAGCAGTTCTTC
CDR3aa: CASSYQSGRAYEQFF
len: 15
d_gene: TRBD2
v_gene: TRBV28
j_gene: TRBJ2-1
abundance: NA